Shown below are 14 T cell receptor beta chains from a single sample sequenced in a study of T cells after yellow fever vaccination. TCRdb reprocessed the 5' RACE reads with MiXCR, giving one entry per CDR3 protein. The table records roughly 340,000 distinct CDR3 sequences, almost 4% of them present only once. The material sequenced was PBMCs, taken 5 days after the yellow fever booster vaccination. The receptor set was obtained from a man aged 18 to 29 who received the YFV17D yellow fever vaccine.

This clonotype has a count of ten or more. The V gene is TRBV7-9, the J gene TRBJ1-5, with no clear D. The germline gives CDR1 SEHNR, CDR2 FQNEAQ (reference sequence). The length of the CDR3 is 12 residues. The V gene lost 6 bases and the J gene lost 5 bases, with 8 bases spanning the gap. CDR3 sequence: CASSSGDQPQHF. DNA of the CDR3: TGTGCCAGCAGTTCCGGGGATCAGCCCCAGCATTTT.

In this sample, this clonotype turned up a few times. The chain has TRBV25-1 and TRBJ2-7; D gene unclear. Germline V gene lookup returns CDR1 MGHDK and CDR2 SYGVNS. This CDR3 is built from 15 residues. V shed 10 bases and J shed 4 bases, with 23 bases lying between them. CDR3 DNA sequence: TGTGCCAAAGTCCTCCCTGCGACTGCTCCTTACGAGCAGTACGTC. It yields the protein CAKVLPATAPYEQYV.

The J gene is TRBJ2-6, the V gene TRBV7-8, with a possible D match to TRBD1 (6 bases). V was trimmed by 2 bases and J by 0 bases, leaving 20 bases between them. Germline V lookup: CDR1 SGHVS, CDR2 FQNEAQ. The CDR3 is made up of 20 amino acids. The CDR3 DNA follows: TGTGCCAGCAGCTTATCCCGGTCGAGGGGGATTAGCTCTGGGGCCAACGTCCTGACTTTC. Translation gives CASSLSRSRGISSGANVLTF.

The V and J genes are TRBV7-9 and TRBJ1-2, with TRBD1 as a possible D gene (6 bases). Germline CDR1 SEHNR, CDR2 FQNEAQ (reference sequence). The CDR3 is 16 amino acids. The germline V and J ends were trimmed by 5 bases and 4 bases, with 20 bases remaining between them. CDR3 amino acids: CASSPIEAGAIYGYTF. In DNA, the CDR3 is TGTGCCAGCAGCCCAATCGAGGCAGGGGCTATCTATGGCTACACCTTC. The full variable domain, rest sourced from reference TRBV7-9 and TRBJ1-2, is DTGVSQNPRHKITKRGQNVTFRCDPISEHNRLYWYRQTLGQGPEFLTYFQNEAQLEKSRLLSDRFSAERPKGSFSTLEIQRTEQGDSAMYLCASSPIEAGAIYGYTFGSGTRLTVV.

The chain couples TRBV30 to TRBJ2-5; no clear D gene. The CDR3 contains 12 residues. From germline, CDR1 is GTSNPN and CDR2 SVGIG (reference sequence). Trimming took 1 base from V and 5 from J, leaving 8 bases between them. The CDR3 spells CAWSASAETQYF. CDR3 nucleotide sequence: TGTGCCTGGAGTGCCTCGGCTGAGACCCAGTACTTC.

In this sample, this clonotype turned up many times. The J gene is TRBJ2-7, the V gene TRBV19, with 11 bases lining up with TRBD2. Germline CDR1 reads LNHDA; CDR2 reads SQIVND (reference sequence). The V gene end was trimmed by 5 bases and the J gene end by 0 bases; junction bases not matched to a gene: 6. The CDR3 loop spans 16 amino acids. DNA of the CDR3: TGTGCCAGTAGTTCGGGACTAGCGGCCAGCTCCTACGAGCAGTACTTC. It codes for CASSSGLAASSYEQYF.

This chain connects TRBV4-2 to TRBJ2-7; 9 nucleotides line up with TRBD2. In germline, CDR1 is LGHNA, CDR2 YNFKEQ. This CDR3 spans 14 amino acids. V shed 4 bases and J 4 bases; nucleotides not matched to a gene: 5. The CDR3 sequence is CASSPRGGFYEQYF. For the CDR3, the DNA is TGTGCCAGCAGCCCGCGGGGGGGCTTTTACGAGCAGTACTTC.

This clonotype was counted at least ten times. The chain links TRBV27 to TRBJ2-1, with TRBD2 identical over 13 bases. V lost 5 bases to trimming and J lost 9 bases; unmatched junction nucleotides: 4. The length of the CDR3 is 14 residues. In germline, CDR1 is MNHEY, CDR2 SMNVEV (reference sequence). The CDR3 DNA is TGTGCCAGCAGTCCCCGGACTAGCGGGAGTGAGCAGTTCTTC. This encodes CASSPRTSGSEQFF.

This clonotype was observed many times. The CDR3 spells CSADPRGSYNEQFF. As DNA, the CDR3 is TGCAGTGCTGACCCGAGGGGCTCCTACAATGAGCAGTTCTTC. V and J are TRBV20-1 and TRBJ2-1; D assignment may be TRBD1 or TRBD2 (5 bases each). Trimming pared 5 bases from V and 0 bases from J, leaving 11 bases between. The CDR3 has 14 amino acids. CDR1 is DFQATT, CDR2 SNEGSKA, per germline (reference sequence).

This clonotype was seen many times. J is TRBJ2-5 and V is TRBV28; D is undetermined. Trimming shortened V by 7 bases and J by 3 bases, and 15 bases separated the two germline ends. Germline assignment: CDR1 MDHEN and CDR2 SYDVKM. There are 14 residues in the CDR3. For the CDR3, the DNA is TGTGCCAGCAAATGGAGACGGCAAGAAGAGACCCAGTACTTC. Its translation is CASKWRRQEETQYF.

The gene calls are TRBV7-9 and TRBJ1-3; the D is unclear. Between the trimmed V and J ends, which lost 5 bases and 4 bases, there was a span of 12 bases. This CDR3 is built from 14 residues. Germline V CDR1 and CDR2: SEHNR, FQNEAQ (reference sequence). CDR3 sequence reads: CASSEAGTGNTIYF. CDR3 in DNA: TGTGCCAGCAGCGAGGCGGGCACAGGAAACACCATATATTTT.

The CDR3 DNA sequence: TGCGCCAGCAGCCAAGAGTTGCCGGGGGGGTCCACCGGGGAGCTGTTTTTT. As protein: CASSQELPGGSTGELFF. V is TRBV4-3 and J is TRBJ2-2, with 8 bases aligning to TRBD2. With 0 bases clipped from V and 4 bases from J, the junction kept 7 bases outside the gene matches. The CDR3 has 17 amino acids. CDR1 is LGHNA, CDR2 YSLEER, per germline.

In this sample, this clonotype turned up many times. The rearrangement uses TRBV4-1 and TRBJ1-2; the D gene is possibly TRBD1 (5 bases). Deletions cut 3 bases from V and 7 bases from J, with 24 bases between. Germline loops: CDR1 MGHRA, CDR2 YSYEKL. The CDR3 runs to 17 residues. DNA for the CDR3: TGCGCCAGCAGCCACCCCGGGCGGCCGGGACTGAGATCTGGCTACACCTTC. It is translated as CASSHPGRPGLRSGYTF.

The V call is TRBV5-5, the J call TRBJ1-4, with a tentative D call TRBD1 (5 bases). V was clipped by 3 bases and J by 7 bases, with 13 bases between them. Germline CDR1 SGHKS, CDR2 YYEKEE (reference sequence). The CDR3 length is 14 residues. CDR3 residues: CASSSQGVGEKLFF. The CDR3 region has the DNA TGTGCCAGCAGCTCCCAGGGTGTAGGTGAAAAACTGTTTTTT.